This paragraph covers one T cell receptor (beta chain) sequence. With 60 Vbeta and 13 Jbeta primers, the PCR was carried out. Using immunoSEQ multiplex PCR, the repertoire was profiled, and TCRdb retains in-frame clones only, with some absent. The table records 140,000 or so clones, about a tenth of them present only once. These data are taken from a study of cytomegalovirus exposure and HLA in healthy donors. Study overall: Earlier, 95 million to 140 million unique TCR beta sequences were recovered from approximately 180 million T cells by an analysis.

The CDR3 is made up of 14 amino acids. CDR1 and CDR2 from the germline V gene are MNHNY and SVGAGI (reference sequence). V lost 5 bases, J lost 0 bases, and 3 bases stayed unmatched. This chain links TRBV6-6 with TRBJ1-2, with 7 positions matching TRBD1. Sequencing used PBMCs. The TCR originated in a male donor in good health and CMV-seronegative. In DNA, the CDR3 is TGTGCCAGCAGTCGGGACAGTTCTAACTATGGCTACACCTTC. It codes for CASSRDSSNYGYTF.